A selection of T cell receptor beta chains follows, all from one sample in a study of shared clonotypes between healthy human individuals. The protocol was immunoSEQ multiplex PCR, while the TCRdb copy is restricted to in-frame clones and leaves out a portion. The sample has more than 900,000 clones; more than 75% are singletons. The sample consisted of memory CD4+ T cells from PBMCs. The receptors were gathered from a man in his late teens or twenties in good health. Some clones in this sample may be carry-over from other donors' samples. Each CDR3 is given with its conserved first and last residue. A D gene is named only where the DNA matches it firmly. Size is omitted from some rows. Given values are once, few, many or a class for expanded clones.

d_gene | j_gene | abundance | v_gene | CDR3nt | CDR3aa
- | TRBJ1-4 | - | TRBV5-6 | TGTGCCAGCAGCTTGAGGGGTCTTGGAAATGAAAAACTGTTTTTT | CASSLRGLGNEKLFF
TRBD1 | TRBJ1-2 | - | TRBV28 | TGTGCCAGCATAGGCCCGGGACAGGAAATCTATGGCTACACCTTC | CASIGPGQEIYGYTF
- | TRBJ2-1 | - | TRBV2 | TGTGCCAGCAGCGTTAGCCTGGGGCCCAGTGAGCAGTTCTTC | CASSVSLGPSEQFF
TRBD2 | TRBJ2-7 | - | TRBV13 | TGTGCCAGCAGCTTAGCTCCTGGGACTAGCGGAGCTTACGAGCAGTACTTC | CASSLAPGTSGAYEQYF
TRBD1 | TRBJ2-7 | - | TRBV5-4 | TGTGCCAGCAGCTCCCCCATGGTGGGACAGGGGGCAGGAGAGCAGTACTTC | CASSSPMVGQGAGEQYF
TRBD2 | TRBJ2-5 | few | TRBV7-2 | TGTGCCAGCAGCTTAAGGGACTACCACCTACAAGAGACCCAGTACTTC | CASSLRDYHLQETQYF
TRBD2 | TRBJ2-3 | once | TRBV4-2 | TGTGCCAGCAGCCAAGATTTTACGGCTAGCGGGAGTCGGTATTTT | CASSQDFTASGSRYF
TRBD1 | TRBJ1-1 | - | TRBV18 | TGTGCCAGCTCACCTCGAGGACAGGGGGGCACTGAAGCTTTCTTT | CASSPRGQGGTEAFF
- | TRBJ2-7 | - | TRBV6-1 | TGTGCCAGCAGTGAAGTGGGAGCGATCGAGCAGTACTTC | CASSEVGAIEQYF
TRBD2 | TRBJ2-3 | - | TRBV5-4 | TGTGCCAGCAGCTGGGGACTAGCGGGAGCCCCGGGTAGCACAGATACGCAGTATTTT | CASSWGLAGAPGSTDTQYF
TRBD1 | TRBJ2-7 | - | TRBV15 | TGTGCCACCAGCAGACGAAAGGGACAGGGCACCTACGAGCAGTACTTC | CATSRRKGQGTYEQYF
- | TRBJ2-7 | - | TRBV5-1 | TGCGCCAGCAGCGATACCACTGGGGGATACGAGCAGTACTTC | CASSDTTGGYEQYF
- | TRBJ2-5 | few | TRBV7-9 | TGTGCCAGCAGCGTTTCGCGGGGTATGGGAGAGACCCAGTACTTC | CASSVSRGMGETQYF
- | TRBJ2-3 | - | TRBV20-1 | TGCAGTGCGCGTCCAGGCGATACGCAGTATTTT | CSARPGDTQYF
- | TRBJ2-1 | - | TRBV27 | TGTGCCAGCAGTTTATTGGCTAGCCCAAACAATGAGCAGTTCTTC | CASSLLASPNNEQFF
TRBD1 | TRBJ2-2 | - | TRBV5-1 | TGCGCCAGCAGCACTAGTTCGCAGGGGGACAACACCGGGGAGCTGCTTTTT | CASSTSSQGDNTGELLF
- | TRBJ2-6 | - | TRBV28 | TGTGCCAGCAGTTTAGGGGGTTTTGGGGCCAACGTCCTGACTTTC | CASSLGGFGANVLTF
TRBD1 | TRBJ2-1 | once | TRBV4-2 | TGTGCCAGCAGCCCGGACAGGGACAATGAGCAGTTCTTC | CASSPDRDNEQFF
TRBD1 | TRBJ1-1 | - | TRBV4-1 | TGCGCCAGCAGCCAATCCCCCTACCGGGACAGGGACGAGGGCACTGAAGCTTTCTTT | CASSQSPYRDRDEGTEAFF
TRBD2 | TRBJ2-1 | - | TRBV29-1 | TGCAGCGTTTGGGCTAGCGGGAGGGGTTACAATGAGCAGTTCTTC | CSVWASGRGYNEQFF
TRBD2 | TRBJ2-7 | many | TRBV2 | TGTGCCAGCAGCGTACTAGCGGGGTACGAGCAGTACTTC | CASSVLAGYEQYF
- | TRBJ2-1 | once | TRBV9 | TGTGCCAGCAGCTCACAGGGATCTGGCGCCTCCCCGTTCTTC | CASSSQGSGASPFF
- | TRBJ2-2 | - | TRBV28 | TGTGCCAGCAGTTTGAAGAACTACCGGAACACCGGGGAGCTGTTTTTT | CASSLKNYRNTGELFF
- | TRBJ2-7 | - | TRBV29-1 | TGCAGCGTATTTGGGCCAGCCTCCTACGAGCAGTACTTC | CSVFGPASYEQYF
- | TRBJ2-2 | - | TRBV2 | TGTGCCAGCAGTGAAGTACAGGGCGGGGAGCTGTTTTTT | CASSEVQGGELFF
TRBD2 | TRBJ2-5 | - | TRBV7-2 | TGTGCCAGCAGCTTACAGGTCAGGGAGGGACGGGAGACCCAGTACTTC | CASSLQVREGRETQYF
- | TRBJ2-7 | - | TRBV19 | TGTGCCAGTAAGAGGGATGGAGGGGGGATGTCCGAGCAGTACTTC | CASKRDGGGMSEQYF
TRBD2 | TRBJ2-3 | - | TRBV5-6 | TGTGCCAGCAGCTTGCCGGGGGGGGACCGCCCCACAGATACGCAGTATTTT | CASSLPGGDRPTDTQYF
- | TRBJ1-2 | - | TRBV18 | TGTGCCAGCTCACGGACAGCTCTCTATGGCTACACCTTC | CASSRTALYGYTF
TRBD1 | TRBJ2-2 | - | TRBV19 | TGTGCCAGTAGGGGGCCCCGACAGGGGTCGAACACCGGGGAGCTGTTTTTT | CASRGPRQGSNTGELFF
TRBD2 | TRBJ2-1 | - | TRBV4-1 | TGCGCCAGCAGCCACGGCGGGACTAGCGGGTACTACAATGAGCAGTTCTTC | CASSHGGTSGYYNEQFF
TRBD2 | TRBJ2-1 | - | TRBV2 | TGTGCCAGCAGTCCCTTACTAGCGGGGTCTTCGGATGAGCAGTTCTTC | CASSPLLAGSSDEQFF
- | TRBJ1-1 | - | TRBV6-5 | TGTGCCAGCGGGAACGGGGGGGCCAGAGAAGAAGCTTTCTTT | CASGNGGAREEAFF
- | TRBJ2-3 | many | TRBV6-5 | TGTGCCAGCAGTCCACACGACACAGATACGCAGTATTTT | CASSPHDTDTQYF
- | TRBJ1-6 | many | TRBV28 | TGTGCCAGCAGGGAACAGGGAACCTATAATTCACCCCTCCACTTT | CASREQGTYNSPLHF
- | TRBJ1-2 | - | TRBV28 | TGTGCCAGCAGTTCCCCAGGGGCCGGTGGCTACACCTTC | CASSSPGAGGYTF
- | TRBJ2-7 | many | TRBV5-4 | TGTGCCAGCAGCTTGGCGGGTAGCGTCAGCTCCTACGAGCAGTACTTC | CASSLAGSVSSYEQYF
- | TRBJ1-2 | few | TRBV28 | TGTGCCAGCAGTTTTAGTCGGGGAGGCGCCTTTTTTGAGACCTTC | CASSFSRGGAFFETF
- | TRBJ1-1 | - | TRBV11-2 | TGTGCCAGCAGGGGTCTGAGCGCTGAAGCTTTCTTT | CASRGLSAEAFF
- | TRBJ1-4 | - | TRBV7-4 | TGTGCCAGCAGCTCACGGGGACTGTTCTGTAGAAAACTGTTTTTT | CASSSRGLFCRKLFF
TRBD2 | TRBJ2-5 | - | TRBV4-1 | TGCGCCAGCAGCCTCATCGGGGGGCTAGCGGGGCAAGAGACCCAGTACTTC | CASSLIGGLAGQETQYF
TRBD1 | TRBJ2-5 | - | TRBV29-1 | TGCAGCGTGCAGAGGGACAGCCTCCGGTACTTC | CSVQRDSLRYF
- | TRBJ2-7 | - | TRBV7-2 | TGTGCCAGCAGCTTAGATGAGGGTTTCCACGAGCAGTACTTC | CASSLDEGFHEQYF
TRBD2 | TRBJ2-5 | once | TRBV30 | TGTGCCTGGAGTACTGGGACTACTGGGACCCAGTACTTC | CAWSTGTTGTQYF
TRBD2 | TRBJ2-1 | - | TRBV7-9 | TGTGCCAGCAGCTTAGGGGTAGCGGGAGGGCCTAACAATGAGCAGTTCTTC | CASSLGVAGGPNNEQFF
- | TRBJ2-5 | once | TRBV7-9 | TGTGCCAGCAGCCTTACAGCGTGGGAGACCCAGTACTTC | CASSLTAWETQYF
- | TRBJ2-2 | - | TRBV2 | TGTGCCAGCAGTGAAAGGGGGTACACCGGGGAGCTGTTTTTT | CASSERGYTGELFF
- | TRBJ1-1 | - | TRBV5-1 | TGCGCCAGCAGCTTGCAGTTGAACACTGAAGCTTTCTTT | CASSLQLNTEAFF
TRBD1 | TRBJ1-4 | - | TRBV5-8 | TGTGCCAGCAGTCCCCTAGGGGGCGCCTATGAAAAACTGTTTTTT | CASSPLGGAYEKLFF